A selection of T cell receptor beta chains follows, all from one sample in a study of regulatory T cells in long-lasting Graves disease. Using its own MiXCR run on the multiplex PCR reads, TCRdb lists one record per CDR3 protein. The sample lists roughly 560,000 distinct CDR3 sequences; about 15% were seen once. The same sample was also studied in work on T cells in Graves' hyperthyroidism and ophthalmopathy.

Material: peripheral blood mononuclear cells (PBMCs), obtained at new diagnosis, from a patient treated with antithyroid drugs. Receptors originate from a woman aged 35-65 years with Graves disease. The conserved cysteine and the conserved F or W are not part of the CDR3 here. Fields, in order: V gene, CDR3 protein.

V: TRBV14; CDR3: ASSQEKSETDTQY
V: TRBV7-3; CDR3: ASSPSGGGGNEQF
V: TRBV27; CDR3: ASSLNRGLEQY
V: TRBV12-3/TRBV12-4; CDR3: ASSLRQSLGDTQY
V: TRBV28; CDR3: ASSSPASGGLLDTQY
V: TRBV12-3/TRBV12-4; CDR3: ATSGTDNYGYT
V: TRBV12-3/TRBV12-4; CDR3: ASSQQQGNTIY
V: TRBV2; CDR3: ASRTGDQPQH
V: TRBV25-1; CDR3: ASSDWTPGGNTIY
V: TRBV7-3; CDR3: ASSLRQGASTGELF
V: TRBV7-3; CDR3: ASKVAEAF
V: TRBV7-2; CDR3: ASSLAPRTGVSGNTIY
V: TRBV11-1; CDR3: ASSPTPENQPQH
V: TRBV15; CDR3: ATSKEGAETQY
V: TRBV6-5; CDR3: ASSSFGGVRTEAF
V: TRBV27; CDR3: ASSFVQGYYEQY
V: TRBV2; CDR3: ASSDEGREGNEKLF
V: TRBV6-1; CDR3: ASSFEAGGTPYTQY
V: TRBV12-3/TRBV12-4; CDR3: ASSGTGEETQY
V: TRBV18; CDR3: ASSPGQQETQY
V: TRBV6-1; CDR3: ASRTPRGQGAGYT
V: TRBV7-3; CDR3: ASSLGAVTDTQY
V: TRBV12-3/TRBV12-4; CDR3: ASSSRSEAF
V: TRBV12-3/TRBV12-4; CDR3: ASSFGGPSGNTIY
V: TRBV25-1; CDR3: ASSPHGAGELF
V: TRBV7-2; CDR3: ASSLSGVAKNIQY
V: TRBV6-5; CDR3: ASSYELRGAGDTQY
V: TRBV12-3/TRBV12-4; CDR3: ASSLGAEINYGYT
V: TRBV27; CDR3: ASSPNWEALH
V: TRBV4-2; CDR3: ASRRHRPRGANVLT
V: TRBV10-3; CDR3: AIRREDTQY
V: TRBV11-2; CDR3: ASSTRLRGPDENTQY
V: TRBV7-9; CDR3: ASSSADRQDTGELF
V: TRBV14; CDR3: ASSQGPDVNYGYT